Below are 17 T cell receptor beta chains sequenced from a single sample in a study of blood T cell repertoires in COVID-19. Data came from immunoSEQ multiplex PCR; TCRdb stores just in-frame clones and leaves some out. The sample holds about 76,000 clones, about 83% seen once. The material sequenced was peripheral blood. These receptors all stem from a man under 40 with acute or convalescent COVID-19.

V usage is TRBV12-3 or TRBV12-4 and J usage is TRBJ2-1; D perhaps matches TRBD2 (6 bases). The CDR3 loop spans 13 amino acids. V was clipped by 7 bases and J by 5 bases, with 12 bases between them. The CDR3 coding sequence is TGTGCCAGCAAATCGGGACTGCACAATGAGCAGTTCTTC. Its translation: CASKSGLHNEQFF.

The chain uses TRBV12-3 or TRBV12-4 and TRBJ1-3; tentatively, D is TRBD1 (5 bases). The CDR3 runs to 13 residues. V was clipped by 7 bases and J by 8 bases, with 15 bases between them. The CDR3: CASTHRGVDTIYF. Here the CDR3 DNA reads TGTGCCAGCACCCATCGGGGGGTAGACACCATATATTTT.

The chain is built from TRBV5-6 and TRBJ2-2; 9 positions match TRBD1. Looked up from germline, CDR1 is SGHDT and CDR2 is YYEEEE. The CDR3 has 16 residues. Germline trimming cut 4 bases from V and 3 bases from J; bases unmatched to any gene: 7. CDR3 region: CASSPGDRVDTGELFF. In DNA, the CDR3 is TGTGCCAGCAGCCCGGGGGACAGGGTTGACACCGGGGAGCTGTTTTTT.

This clone was seen a single time. The chain links TRBV6-5 to TRBJ2-2; D not certain. V gave up 8 bases and J gave up 0 bases, with 7 bases separating them. Germline V CDR1 and CDR2: MNHEY, SVGAGI. The CDR3 runs 13 residues. The CDR3 DNA sequence: TGTGCCAGCGTATCCCCGAACACCGGGGAGCTGTTTTTT. This codes for CASVSPNTGELFF.

This clone was seen a single time. The chain joins TRBV12-3 or TRBV12-4 to TRBJ2-7; no reliable D call. Trimming stripped 1 base from V and 5 bases from J, with 9 bases between. This CDR3 region has 13 residues. This CDR3 reads CASSLGQSDEQYF. The DNA for the CDR3 is TGTGCCAGCAGTTTAGGGCAGTCCGACGAGCAGTACTTC.

This chain uses TRBV5-1 with TRBJ1-1, with no clear D. Germline V lookup: CDR1 SGHRS, CDR2 YFSETQ. Trimming left V 0 bases short and J 2 bases short, with 8 bases between. The CDR3 consists of 14 residues. CDR3 nucleotide sequence: TGCGCCAGCAGCTTGGACGGGAGTAACACTGAAGCTTTCTTT. Its translation: CASSLDGSNTEAFF.

This chain uses TRBV7-9 with TRBJ1-6; perhaps TRBD1 as D (6 bases). Germline loops: CDR1 SEHNR, CDR2 FQNEAQ (reference sequence). This CDR3 contains 16 residues. Between the trimmed V and J ends, which lost 5 bases and 7 bases, there was a span of 18 bases. CDR3 loop: CASSPPAGAKNSPLHF. The CDR3 DNA is TGTGCCAGCAGCCCCCCGGCGGGGGCGAAGAATTCACCCCTCCACTTT.

This rearrangement joins TRBV29-1 to TRBJ1-1; 8 bases are shared with TRBD1. From germline, CDR1 is SQVTM and CDR2 ANQGSEA. The V segment lost 4 bases and the J segment 11 bases; nucleotides outside the gene matches: 15. The CDR3 runs 14 residues. The CDR3 protein is CSVAGGVRGLRAFF. CDR3 in DNA: TGCAGCGTTGCAGGGGGCGTGAGGGGGCTGAGGGCTTTCTTT.

The V and J genes are TRBV9 and TRBJ1-3, with 7 bases identical to TRBD1. In germline, CDR1 is SGDLS, CDR2 YYNGEE. The ends lost 3 bases at V and 4 bases at J; junction bases unmatched: 4. The CDR3 runs to 14 residues. In nucleotides, the CDR3 is TGTGCCAGCAGCGAGACAGGGCCAGGAAACACCATATATTTT. Protein product: CASSETGPGNTIYF.

The rearrangement joins TRBV28 to TRBJ2-7, with 7 bases lining up with TRBD2. Germline-derived CDR1 and CDR2 are MDHEN and SYDVKM. V lost 4 bases, J lost 3 bases, and 9 bases stayed unmatched. This CDR3 comprises 15 residues. The CDR3, as DNA: TGTGCCAGCAGTTCCATGGGAGCGGGACGCTACGAGCAGTACTTC. Translated: CASSSMGAGRYEQYF.

This rearrangement joins TRBV3-1 (or the pseudogene TRBV3-2) to TRBJ1-2; no reliable D call. The ends were cut back, 4 bases at V and 6 bases at J, with 9 bases in the middle. CDR3 size: 12 residues. Germline V gene sequence: CDR1 LGHDT, CDR2 YNNKEL (reference sequence). This CDR3 is CASSPIGDGYTF. CDR3 DNA: TGTGCCAGCAGCCCAATTGGAGATGGCTACACCTTC.

The chain joins TRBV11-2 to TRBJ1-2; D unresolved. Trimming pared 1 base from V and 8 bases from J, leaving 11 bases between. This CDR3 region has 13 residues. Germline CDR1 SGHAT, CDR2 FQNNGV. The CDR3: CASSLATSGGYTF. The CDR3 DNA sequence: TGTGCCAGCAGCTTAGCGACCTCGGGGGGCTACACCTTC.

The gene calls are TRBV28 and TRBJ1-2; D uncertain. CDR3 length: 13 residues. Germline CDR1 is MDHEN and CDR2 is SYDVKM. Trimming stripped 3 bases from V and 8 bases from J, with 13 bases between. The DNA for the CDR3 is TGTGCCAGCAGTTTGTGGTCAGGAGGGGGCTACACCTTC. Amino acids: CASSLWSGGGYTF.

The V and J genes are TRBV28 and TRBJ2-5; 9 nucleotides match TRBD1. V lost 5 bases and J lost 6; bases outside the gene matches: 16. This CDR3 has 17 amino acids. Germline lookup yields CDR1 MDHEN and CDR2 SYDVKM. The CDR3 here is CASSPGTGFYSAKTQYF. The CDR3 DNA follows: TGTGCCAGCAGTCCCGGGACAGGGTTTTATTCGGCGAAGACCCAGTACTTC.

The genes are TRBV29-1 and TRBJ2-7; 9 bases map to TRBD1. Per the germline V gene, CDR1 is SQVTM and CDR2 is ANQGSEA. This CDR3 is 12 amino acids long. Trimming at V came to 6 bases and at J to 6 bases, leaving 6 bases not matched to a gene. Here the CDR3 reads CSVIQGASEQYF. The DNA for the CDR3 is TGCAGCGTCATACAGGGGGCATCCGAGCAGTACTTC.

V is TRBV6-2 or TRBV6-3 and J is TRBJ2-5; TRBD2 is a possible D gene (6 bases). CDR3 length equals 15 residues. Germline assignment: CDR1 MNHEY and CDR2 SVGEGT. Trimming took off 6 bases at V and 5 bases at J, with 19 bases between the two ends. For the CDR3, the DNA is TGTGCCAGCAGCCTGCGGGACTTCTACGACGAGACCCAGTACTTC. It codes for CASSLRDFYDETQYF.

The chain uses TRBV6-6 and TRBJ1-1, with D hard to call. V was shortened by 10 bases and J by 4 bases, with 13 bases between the two germline ends. The CDR3 is 12 residues long. Germline V gives CDR1 MNHNY, CDR2 SVGAGI (reference sequence). In DNA form, the CDR3 reads TGTGCCATCTACCTGTCCGGCACTGAAGCTTTCTTT. It is translated as CAIYLSGTEAFF.